These 19 T cell receptor beta chains were sequenced from one sample in a study of T-cell reconstitution after alpha-beta-depleted transplantation in children. Unique molecular identifiers were used to barcode this TCRbeta library. TCRdb analysed the PCR reads with MiXCR anew, one entry per CDR3 protein. The sample carries hundreds of thousands of distinct CDR3 sequences, over 10% recorded once. Source: PBMCs, mostly from graft donor cells, taken 360 days after TCRalphabeta/CD19-depleted stem cell transplant. The receptors were gathered from a male patient aged 5 to 17 who had a stem cell transplant for acute myeloid leukemia, so the T cells may come from the graft donor.

The sample holds many counts of this clonotype. This sequence joins TRBV24-1 and TRBJ2-1; 10 positions agree with TRBD2. Per the germline V gene, CDR1 is KGHDR and CDR2 is SFDVKD. With V trimmed by 3 bases and J by 4 bases, 11 bases remained unmatched. The CDR3 length is 18 residues. CDR3 in DNA: TGTGCCACCAGTGATACGGGGTCTAGCGGGAGTTTGTACAATGAGCAGTTCTTC. It codes for CATSDTGSSGSLYNEQFF.

The genes are TRBV29-1 and TRBJ1-4, with 7 bases identical to TRBD1. Trimming removed 4 bases from V and 8 bases from J; junction bases left unmatched: 7. The V gene's germline CDR1 is SQVTM and CDR2 ANQGSEA. The CDR3 covers 13 residues. The CDR3 nucleotides read TGCAGCGTTGTGTCAGGGGGGTCAGAAAAACTGTTTTTT. Translated: CSVVSGGSEKLFF.

The chain is built from TRBV6-5 and TRBJ2-4; D is unresolved. This CDR3 spans 16 amino acids. Germline values: CDR1 MNHEY, CDR2 SVGAGI. V gave up 8 bases and J gave up 0 bases, with 17 bases separating them. CDR3 amino acids: CASGSVLILAKNIQYF. The CDR3 DNA reads as TGTGCCAGCGGTTCGGTACTTATTCTAGCCAAAAACATTCAGTACTTC.

This clonotype was seen a few times. V and J are TRBV28 and TRBJ2-3, with D tentatively TRBD2 (6 bases). The germline V gene has CDR1 MDHEN and CDR2 SYDVKM. The CDR3 has 16 amino acids. V dropped 6 bases and J dropped 5 bases, with 21 bases sitting between them. The CDR3, as DNA: TGTGCCAGCAGCCTCCTCGGAGGCGTCGGGAGAGATACGCAGTATTTT. Protein sequence: CASSLLGGVGRDTQYF. Based on the CDR3 plus reference TRBV28 and TRBJ2-3, the full variable domain is DVKVTQSSRYLVKRTGEKVFLECVQDMDHENMFWYRQDPGLGLRLIYFSYDVKMKEKGDIPEGYSVSREKKERFSLILESASTNQTSMYLCASSLLGGVGRDTQYFGPGTRLTVL.

This chain connects TRBV20-1 to TRBJ2-3, with a weak D call TRBD1 (6 bases). Germline V gene sequence: CDR1 DFQATT, CDR2 SNEGSKA (reference sequence). The V gene lost 6 bases and the J gene lost 0 bases, with 16 bases spanning the gap. The CDR3 has 15 residues. The CDR3 region is CSALNRVSSTDTQYF. The CDR3 DNA is TGCAGTGCCCTTAACAGGGTGTCTAGCACAGATACGCAGTATTTT.

The chain carries TRBV7-2 and TRBJ2-2; 11 bases line up with TRBD1. Trimming removed 4 bases from V and 6 bases from J; junction bases left unmatched: 7. CDR1 and CDR2 from the germline V gene are SGHTA and FQGNSA. This CDR3 spans 16 amino acids. The chain's CDR3 is CASSSLRTGGPGELFF. The DNA for the CDR3 is TGTGCCAGCAGCTCACTGAGGACAGGGGGCCCCGGGGAGCTGTTTTTT.

The J gene is TRBJ2-2, the V gene TRBV5-6; a possible D gene is TRBD2 (6 bases). Trimming cost V 3 bases and J 0 bases, with 12 bases left between them. Per the germline V gene, CDR1 is SGHDT and CDR2 is YYEEEE. The CDR3 spans 16 residues. The CDR3 DNA follows: TGTGCCAGCAGCTGGAGGGTCCTCGCGAACACCGGGGAGCTGTTTTTT. Translated, it gives CASSWRVLANTGELFF.

The V call is TRBV7-2, the J call TRBJ2-5; TRBD2 agrees at 7 bases. The J segment lost 0 bases and the V segment lost 0 bases, leaving 13 bases of the junction unmatched. The CDR3 spans 19 residues. Germline V gene sequence: CDR1 SGHTA, CDR2 FQGNSA. Here the CDR3 reads CASSLAAPPGGRDQETQYF. The CDR3 DNA reads as TGTGCCAGCAGCTTAGCCGCCCCCCCTGGCGGGAGAGACCAAGAGACCCAGTACTTC.

A few counts support this clonotype. This chain links TRBV28 with TRBJ2-6; D may be TRBD2 (6 bases). The CDR3 loop spans 15 amino acids. Germline CDR1 and CDR2: MDHEN and SYDVKM. Trimming pared 5 bases from V and 2 bases from J, leaving 10 bases between. In DNA, the CDR3 is TGTGCCAGCAGTCCCCCGGGAGCTGGGGCCAACGTCCTGACTTTC. Amino acid sequence: CASSPPGAGANVLTF. Together with reference TRBV28 and TRBJ2-6, the CDR3 gives the full variable domain: DVKVTQSSRYLVKRTGEKVFLECVQDMDHENMFWYRQDPGLGLRLIYFSYDVKMKEKGDIPEGYSVSREKKERFSLILESASTNQTSMYLCASSPPGAGANVLTFGAGSRLTVL.

J is TRBJ2-7 and V is TRBV6-1, with D possibly being TRBD2 (6 bases). Trimming left V 6 bases short and J 2 bases short, with 17 bases between. The length of the CDR3 is 15 residues. Germline CDR1 MNHNS, CDR2 SASEGT. The CDR3 DNA is TGTGCCAGCAGAGCCCAGGGACTCCTTCCCTACGAGCAGTACTTC. This encodes CASRAQGLLPYEQYF.

At least ten counts were recorded for this clonotype. The chain couples TRBV28 to TRBJ2-7; unclear D gene. Per the germline V gene, CDR1 is MDHEN and CDR2 is SYDVKM. The CDR3 consists of 16 residues. Trimming took 6 bases from V and 3 from J, leaving 21 bases between them. The CDR3 loop reads CASSYPVGGVGYEQYF. The DNA of the CDR3 is TGTGCCAGCAGCTACCCGGTAGGCGGAGTAGGCTACGAGCAGTACTTC.

This clonotype was detected many times. The chain is built from TRBV20-1 and TRBJ2-1; TRBD2 matches 9 bases. Germline loops: CDR1 DFQATT, CDR2 SNEGSKA (reference sequence). The CDR3 runs to 15 residues. J lost 10 bases, V lost 6 bases, and 16 bases had no gene match. The CDR3 sequence: CSADPGLAGTPEQFF. For the CDR3, the DNA is TGCAGTGCCGACCCGGGGCTAGCGGGAACCCCCGAGCAGTTCTTC.

Ten or more counts support this clonotype. The chain carries TRBV28 and TRBJ2-7; weak D call: TRBD1 (6 bases). Deletions cut 6 bases from V and 0 bases from J, with 15 bases between. This CDR3 region has 15 residues. The germline V gene encodes CDR1 MDHEN and CDR2 SYDVKM. In DNA, the CDR3 is TGTGCCAGCAGGGGACCAGGGGACGGCTCCTACGAGCAGTACTTC. This encodes CASRGPGDGSYEQYF.

The chain employs TRBV29-1 and TRBJ2-3, with TRBD1 identical over 9 bases. CDR1 is SQVTM, CDR2 ANQGSEA, per germline. The CDR3 consists of 14 residues. V was pared by 7 bases and J by 1 base, with 6 bases of the junction left unmatched. CDR3 DNA: TGCAGCGGCCGACAGGGGGAGGGCACAGATACGCAGTATTTT. As protein: CSGRQGEGTDTQYF.

This clonotype was counted only a few times. This chain uses TRBV27 with TRBJ2-7; TRBD1 might be the D (6 bases). V lost 1 base to trimming and J lost 3 bases, with 16 bases between them. CDR1 and CDR2 (germline): MNHEY, SMNVEV (reference sequence). CDR3 length: 16 residues. CDR3 bases: TGTGCCAGCAGTTTATTGGTTGGGCAGGGGAGCTACGAGCAGTACTTC. Its protein product is CASSLLVGQGSYEQYF.

This clonotype was counted many times. This chain connects TRBV28 to TRBJ2-7, with 8 bases fitting TRBD2. The CDR3 spans 13 residues. Looked up from germline, CDR1 is MDHEN and CDR2 is SYDVKM. Unmatched junction bases numbered 4, after V lost 8 bases and J lost 1 base. CDR3 sequence (DNA): TGTGCCAGCCAACTAGCGGAGTCCTACGAGCAGTACTTC. Translated, it gives CASQLAESYEQYF.

The V gene is TRBV21-1, the J gene TRBJ1-2; the table's D gene call, TRBD1, was not cross checked with the DNA. TRBV21-1 is a recognized pseudogene. This CDR3 contains 15 residues. This chain's CDR3 is CASSSRAGGNYGYTF. CDR3 sequence (DNA): TGTGCCAGCAGCTCGCGGGCCGGGGGAAACTATGGCTACACCTTC.

This chain connects TRBV15 to TRBJ2-1; TRBD2 aligns across 11 bases. Germline-derived CDR1 and CDR2 are LNHNV and YYDKDF (reference sequence). Trimming cost V 0 bases and J 7 bases; bases outside gene matches: 11. This CDR3 spans 18 amino acids. CDR3 sequence (DNA): TGTGCCACCAGCAGAGAACTCATCACACTAGCGGGAGTGAATGAGCAGTTCTTC. The encoded protein is CATSRELITLAGVNEQFF.

V usage is TRBV7-6 and J usage is TRBJ2-6; D tentatively fits TRBD1 or TRBD2 (5 bases each). In germline, CDR1 is SGHVS, CDR2 FNYEAQ. Trimming removed 5 bases from V and 0 bases from J, with 14 bases in between. This CDR3 has 17 amino acids. The CDR3 bases are TGTGCCAGCAGCCCCGGGACGCCCAGCTCTGGGGCCAACGTCCTGACTTTC. It translates to CASSPGTPSSGANVLTF.